A single sample gave rise to the 11 T cell receptor beta chains below, sequenced in a study of CD4+ T cells in melanoma. The protocol was immunoSEQ multiplex PCR, while the TCRdb copy is restricted to in-frame clones and leaves out a portion. The sample comprises 120,000 to 150,000 clones, around 90% of which are singletons, and 1.5% to 1.7% rests with the top ten. Receptors were obtained from a human donor with melanoma.

The chain employs TRBV7-7 and TRBJ2-7; possible D gene TRBD2, 5 bases. V was cut by 1 base and J by 0 bases, with 7 bases left in between. The germline V gene encodes CDR1 SSHAT and CDR2 FNYEAQ (reference sequence). The CDR3 is made up of 14 amino acids. CDR3 amino acids: CASSLGLASYEQYF. The CDR3 DNA reads TGTGCCAGCAGCTTAGGGCTAGCCTCCTACGAGCAGTACTTC.

This clone was found once. The chain recombines TRBV5-1 with TRBJ1-1, with 8 nucleotides matching TRBD1. With V trimmed by 2 bases and J by 6 bases, 6 bases remained unmatched. The CDR3 spans 14 residues. The germline V gene has CDR1 SGHRS and CDR2 YFSETQ. The CDR3 DNA reads as TGCGCCAGCAGCTTAGGACAGGGCTTTTCTGAAGCTTTCTTT. This gives the protein CASSLGQGFSEAFF.

The V and J genes are TRBV9 and TRBJ2-3; 8 positions match TRBD2. V lost 2 bases, J lost 3 bases, and 2 bases stayed unmatched. Germline-derived CDR1 and CDR2 are SGDLS and YYNGEE. This CDR3 region has 14 residues. CDR3 DNA sequence: TGTGCCAGCAGCGTGACTAGCGAGACAGATACGCAGTATTTT. It is translated as CASSVTSETDTQYF.

The V and J genes are TRBV9 and TRBJ2-3, with 8 positions matching TRBD1. This CDR3 comprises 15 residues. The V gene end was trimmed by 2 bases and the J gene end by 1 base; junction bases not matched to a gene: 3. Germline V gives CDR1 SGDLS, CDR2 YYNGEE. The CDR3, as DNA: TGTGCCAGCAGCGTCCTGACAGGGGGCACAGATACGCAGTATTTT. Its protein product is CASSVLTGGTDTQYF.

This clone came up once. The CDR3 bases are TGTGCCAGCAGTAAAAATGTCGGGACAGGGGTTTCCTACGAGCAGTACTTC. It translates to CASSKNVGTGVSYEQYF. The rearrangement joins TRBV2 to TRBJ2-7; TRBD1 matches at 10 bases. Germline lookup yields CDR1 SNHLY and CDR2 FYNNEI. V trimming: 5 bases; J trimming: 1 base; junction bases outside the gene matches: 11. CDR3 length: 17 residues.

The chain has TRBV2 and TRBJ1-1; tentatively, D is TRBD1 (6 bases). The germline V gene encodes CDR1 SNHLY and CDR2 FYNNEI. Trimming took off 1 base at V and 4 bases at J, with 10 bases between the two ends. CDR3 length: 14 amino acids. The CDR3 DNA follows: TGTGCCAGCAGTGAAGAGGGGGTCGGCACTGAAGCTTTCTTT. It specifies CASSEEGVGTEAFF.

The count of this clone is one. The chain recombines TRBV6-7 with TRBJ2-3; D might be TRBD2 (6 bases). TRBV6-7 is an ORF, and what it does is uncertain. The V gene lost 9 bases and the J gene lost 2 bases, with 24 bases spanning the gap. The CDR3 runs to 17 residues. CDR3 sequence: CARFGTMPGLLTDTQYF. In DNA, the CDR3 is TGTGCCAGATTTGGGACGATGCCGGGACTCCTCACAGATACGCAGTATTTT.

The chain couples TRBV15 to TRBJ2-5; D may be TRBD1 (5 bases). Trimming cost V 1 base and J 4 bases, with 7 bases left between them. CDR3 size: 13 residues. Germline lookup yields CDR1 LNHNV and CDR2 YYDKDF (reference sequence). The CDR3 DNA follows: TGTGCCACCAGCAGAGGGACATTAGAGACCCAGTACTTC. As protein: CATSRGTLETQYF.

The J gene is TRBJ2-1, the V gene TRBV27, with unresolved D. This CDR3 is built from 9 residues. From germline, CDR1 is MNHEY and CDR2 SMNVEV (reference sequence). Trimming removed 8 bases at V and 8 bases at J, with 4 bases between. CDR3 sequence: CASGYEQFF. DNA for the CDR3: TGTGCCAGCGGGTATGAGCAGTTCTTC.

The rearrangement links TRBV20-1 to TRBJ2-3; D is unresolved. With 4 bases removed from V and 6 bases from J, the gap between germline ends came to 8 bases. The CDR3 has 11 residues. The germline V gene encodes CDR1 DFQATT and CDR2 SNEGSKA (reference sequence). CDR3 bases: TGCAGTGCTACGCGTAAGGATACGCAGTATTTT. Encoded protein: CSATRKDTQYF.

In regard to this clone: This sample includes further DNA sequences coding for the same CDR3. The chain joins TRBV2 to TRBJ2-3; D call uncertain. Trimming pared 2 bases from V and 3 bases from J, leaving 3 bases between. CDR3 size: 12 residues. Germline CDR1 is SNHLY and CDR2 is FYNNEI. CDR3 DNA: TGTGCCAGCAGTGAAAGGACAGATACGCAGTATTTT. Protein: CASSERTDTQYF.